These 20 T cell receptor beta chains share one sample of origin, sequenced in a study of cytomegalovirus exposure and HLA in healthy donors. The PCR employed 60 Vbeta primers together with 13 Jbeta primers. Some clones are missing from TCRdb's copy, which holds only in-frame ones; the method was immunoSEQ multiplex PCR. The sample lists 250,000 to 300,000 clones; about 93% were seen once. Material: PBMCs. The receptors were gathered from a girl aged 2 to 10 in good health and CMV-seronegative.

This rearrangement joins TRBV30 to TRBJ2-6; TRBD2 might be the D (6 bases). The germline V and J ends were trimmed by 0 bases and 0 bases, with 12 bases remaining between them. The CDR3 totals 17 residues. CDR1 is GTSNPN, CDR2 SVGIG, per germline (reference sequence). The CDR3 spells CAWSVERVPSGANVLTF. CDR3 nucleotides: TGTGCCTGGAGTGTAGAGCGGGTGCCCTCTGGGGCCAACGTCCTGACTTTC.

The CDR3 region has the DNA TGTGCCACCAAAGTTCCGGGGAGCTCCTACGAGCAGTACTTC. Its translation is CATKVPGSSYEQYF. J is TRBJ2-7 and V is TRBV28, with D possibly TRBD2 on 5 matching bases. CDR3 length equals 14 residues. The V and J ends lost 10 bases and 0 bases respectively, with 16 bases between them. Germline-derived CDR1 and CDR2 are MDHEN and SYDVKM.

This clone was observed once. CDR3 coding DNA: TGCGCCAGCAGCAATCACAGGGCCCACACATCAAGCTCCTACGAGCAGTACTTC. It translates to CASSNHRAHTSSSYEQYF. This chain uses TRBV5-1 with TRBJ2-7; D possibly corresponds to TRBD1 (6 bases). The V end was cut by 4 bases, the J end by 0 bases, with 23 bases between. CDR1 is SGHRS and CDR2 is YFSETQ in the germline V gene. The CDR3 loop spans 18 amino acids.

The J gene is TRBJ2-3, the V gene TRBV11-2, with 7 nucleotides matching TRBD1. Trimming removed 2 bases from V and 0 bases from J; junction bases left unmatched: 2. Germline V gene data show CDR1 as SGHAT and CDR2 as FQNNGV. This CDR3 comprises 15 residues. CDR3 bases: TGTGCCAGCAGCTTAAGACAGGGAAGCACAGATACGCAGTATTTT. This encodes CASSLRQGSTDTQYF.

V gene TRBV29-1 combines with J gene TRBJ2-1, with D maybe TRBD2 (6 bases). Germline-derived CDR1 and CDR2 are SQVTM and ANQGSEA. This CDR3 spans 15 amino acids. Trimming left V 5 bases short and J 0 bases short, with 14 bases between. The CDR3 sequence: CSVPLAANSYNEQFF. The CDR3 coding sequence is TGCAGCGTTCCCTTAGCGGCGAACTCCTACAATGAGCAGTTCTTC.

This sequence joins TRBV6-5 and TRBJ1-1, with D possibly matching TRBD1 (6 bases). The germline V gene has CDR1 MNHEY and CDR2 SVGAGI. This CDR3 contains 12 residues. Trimming left V 6 bases short and J 4 bases short, with 9 bases between. The CDR3 nucleotides read TGTGCCAGCAGCACAGGGAGCACTGAAGCTTTCTTT. Residues: CASSTGSTEAFF.

The chain is built from TRBV13 and TRBJ2-4; 9 bases fit TRBD2. There are 16 residues in the CDR3. The V segment lost 2 bases and the J segment 2 bases; nucleotides outside the gene matches: 4. Germline values: CDR1 PRHDT, CDR2 FYEKMQ (reference sequence). The CDR3 reads CASSLSTSGPKNIQYF. For the CDR3, the DNA is TGTGCCAGCAGCTTAAGCACTAGCGGGCCCAAAAACATTCAGTACTTC.

The rearrangement uses TRBV5-1 and TRBJ1-1; 10 nucleotides agree with TRBD1. Germline V CDR1 and CDR2: SGHRS, YFSETQ. CDR3 length: 15 residues. The trim removed 3 bases at V and 5 bases at J, leaving 7 bases unmatched. The CDR3 loop is CASSSGQGTGTEAFF. The CDR3 DNA follows: TGCGCCAGCAGCTCGGGACAGGGGACGGGGACTGAAGCTTTCTTT.

CDR3 nucleotides: TGTGCCAGCGCCCGGGAGGCGGGATCTAACTATGGCTACACCTTC. Residues: CASAREAGSNYGYTF. The J gene is TRBJ1-2, the V gene TRBV6-5; D gene ambiguous. The ends were cut back, 8 bases at V and 0 bases at J, with 16 bases in the middle. Germline V gene lookup returns CDR1 MNHEY and CDR2 SVGAGI. CDR3 length: 15 residues.

This clone has just one count. V gene TRBV7-8 combines with J gene TRBJ1-6; TRBD1 might be the D (5 bases). This CDR3 comprises 15 residues. Germline values: CDR1 SGHVS, CDR2 FQNEAQ. Trimming cost V 3 bases and J 10 bases, with 16 bases left between them. For the CDR3, the DNA is TGTGCCAGCAGCTTCTTTGGGCAGGGTGACTCACCCCTCCACTTT. It encodes CASSFFGQGDSPLHF.

This chain uses TRBV2 with TRBJ2-5; TRBD2 aligns across 7 bases. The J call may be faulty, since TRBJ2-7 better matches the DNA end. The CDR3 loop spans 14 amino acids. Germline V gene sequence: CDR1 SNHLY, CDR2 FYNNEI. The CDR3 reads CAIPVGGSSYEQYF. The CDR3 nucleotides are TGTGCCATCCCAGTGGGGGGGAGCTCCTACGAGCAGTACTTC.

The chain couples TRBV5-8 to TRBJ2-7, with 7 positions matching TRBD1. Per the germline V gene, CDR1 is SGHTS and CDR2 is YDEGEE. The CDR3 is 13 residues long. V shed 3 bases, J shed 0 bases, and the junction held 0 bases outside the gene matches. The CDR3 nucleotides read TGTGCCAGCAGCTGGGACAGCTCCTACGAGCAGTACTTC. It yields the protein CASSWDSSYEQYF.

J is TRBJ1-4 and V is TRBV7-8; D is ambiguous. The V gene's germline CDR1 is SGHVS and CDR2 FQNEAQ. The CDR3 consists of 15 residues. V dropped 1 base and J dropped 10 bases, with 16 bases sitting between them. CDR3 amino acids: CASSLGSGGLGKLFF. In DNA form, the CDR3 reads TGTGCCAGCAGCTTAGGTTCAGGTGGATTGGGAAAACTGTTTTTT. The whole variable domain, filled in from reference TRBV7-8 and TRBJ1-4, reads GAGVSQSPRYKVAKRGQDVALRCDPISGHVSLFWYQQALGQGPEFLTYFQNEAQLDKSGLPSDRFFAERPEGSVSTLKIQRTQQEDSAVYLCASSLGSGGLGKLFFGSGTQLSVL.

The CDR3 loop reads CASSNRGGSTDTQYF. CDR3 DNA: TGTGCCAGCAGCAACCGCGGGGGGTCCACAGATACGCAGTATTTT. This chain links TRBV11-2 with TRBJ2-3, with 8 bases lining up with TRBD2. Per the germline V gene, CDR1 is SGHAT and CDR2 is FQNNGV. Trimming took 5 bases from V and 2 from J; bases not matched to a gene: 6. This CDR3 has 15 amino acids. Filled out from reference TRBV11-2 and TRBJ2-3, the complete variable domain reads EAGVAQSPRYKIIEKRQSVAFWCNPISGHATLYWYQQILGQGPKLLIQFQNNGVVDDSQLPKDRFSAERLKGVDSTLKIQPAKLEDSAVYLCASSNRGGSTDTQYFGPGTRLTVL.

V usage is TRBV9 and J usage is TRBJ2-5, with D possibly TRBD2 on 5 matching bases. The J call may not be correct, given that the DNA end is closer to TRBJ2-7. The length of the CDR3 is 15 residues. Germline V gene lookup returns CDR1 SGDLS and CDR2 YYNGEE. This CDR3 reads CASSVGGIMTYEQYF. CDR3 DNA sequence: TGTGCCAGCAGCGTAGGAGGGATTATGACCTACGAGCAGTACTTC.

V usage is TRBV4-1 and J usage is TRBJ2-5; TRBD2 is a possible D gene (7 bases). Trimming removed 4 bases from V and 5 bases from J, with 17 bases in between. Germline V gene sequence: CDR1 MGHRA, CDR2 YSYEKL. The CDR3 is 15 amino acids. The CDR3 DNA follows: TGCGCCAGCAGCCCGTTCGGGGGGACACATGAGACCCAGTACTTC. It is translated as CASSPFGGTHETQYF.

The chain recombines TRBV4-1 with TRBJ2-5; perhaps TRBD2 as D (6 bases). The CDR3 is 13 residues long. CDR1 and CDR2 from the germline V gene are MGHRA and YSYEKL. Trimming left V 1 base short and J 5 bases short, with 8 bases between. CDR3 sequence: CASSQVGGETQYF. The CDR3 bases are TGCGCCAGCAGCCAAGTTGGGGGGGAGACCCAGTACTTC.

V is TRBV4-1 and J is TRBJ1-6; D may be TRBD1 (5 bases). With 1 base removed from V and 5 bases from J, the gap between germline ends came to 6 bases. Looked up from germline, CDR1 is MGHRA and CDR2 is YSYEKL. The CDR3 totals 14 residues. As DNA, the CDR3 is TGCGCCAGCAGCCAAGCGGGGGATAATTCACCCCTCCACTTT. It translates to CASSQAGDNSPLHF.

The V gene is TRBV7-7, the J gene TRBJ2-1; 9 bases are shared with TRBD2. Germline trimming cut 4 bases from V and 5 bases from J; bases unmatched to any gene: 15. The CDR3 runs to 18 residues. From germline, CDR1 is SSHAT and CDR2 FNYEAQ (reference sequence). The CDR3 sequence is CASSSGTDPGLAHNEQFF. CDR3 nucleotides: TGTGCCAGCAGCTCCGGGACAGATCCGGGACTAGCTCACAATGAGCAGTTCTTC.

This chain connects TRBV28 to TRBJ1-5; the match to TRBD1 covers 7 bases. With V trimmed by 7 bases and J by 3 bases, 9 bases remained unmatched. CDR1 is MDHEN, CDR2 SYDVKM, per germline. This CDR3 contains 15 residues. The chain's CDR3 is CASNFRDRYNQPQHF. CDR3 coding DNA: TGTGCCAGCAACTTTCGGGACAGATACAATCAGCCCCAGCATTTT.